The rows below give T cell receptor beta chains drawn from one sample of a study of shared clonotypes between healthy human individuals. The assay was immunoSEQ multiplex PCR, and TCRdb's table has in-frame clones only and misses some. The sample includes around 2,100,000 clones, less than 95% seen only once; the top ten take roughly 1.2%. The sample taken for sequencing was naive CD8+ T cells sorted from blood. These TCRs come from a man between 18 and 35 years old in good health. CDR3s include the opening cysteine and the closing phenylalanine or tryptophan. The D gene is left open where the match is weak. Clone size is shown for a subset of rows, as once, few, many or a class of expanded clone.

D gene	V gene	clone size	J gene	CDR3 DNA	CDR3 protein
-	TRBV5-1	-	TRBJ1-1	TGCGCCAGCAGCTTGACTAGACACCTGAACACTGAAGCTTTCTTT	CASSLTRHLNTEAFF
-	TRBV19	-	TRBJ2-5	TGTGCCAGTAGTGTGACGGGTTGGGAGACCCAGTACTTC	CASSVTGWETQYF
-	TRBV5-5	-	TRBJ2-7	TGTGCCAGCAGCTTGGCTATAGCAGTGGGTTCCTACGAGCAGTACTTC	CASSLAIAVGSYEQYF
-	TRBV27	-	TRBJ2-1	TGTGCCAGCAGTTTTGGGGGACGGGAGCAGTTCTTC	CASSFGGREQFF
TRBD1	TRBV4-1	-	TRBJ2-2	TGCGCCAGCAGCCAAGTAGGGACAGGGGTCGGGGAGCTGTTTTTT	CASSQVGTGVGELFF
-	TRBV5-4	-	TRBJ2-2	TGTGCCAGCAGCGGAAGCTCCGGGGAGCTGTTTTTT	CASSGSSGELFF
TRBD1	TRBV2	-	TRBJ1-5	TGTGCCAGCAGTCCGGGGCAGGGGGGACAGCCCCAGCATTTT	CASSPGQGGQPQHF
TRBD2	TRBV13	-	TRBJ2-5	TGTGCCAGCAGCTTATGGACTAGCGGGGGGGAGACCCAGTACTTC	CASSLWTSGGETQYF
-	TRBV7-2	once	TRBJ2-1	TGTGCCAGCAGCTTAGGGTCTGAGCAGTTCTTC	CASSLGSEQFF
TRBD1	TRBV4-3	once	TRBJ1-1	TGCGCCAGCAGCCAAGAAATTTGGGGACAGGGGGACACTGAAGCTTTCTTT	CASSQEIWGQGDTEAFF
-	TRBV11-2	-	TRBJ1-5	TGTGCCAGCAGCCCGGGACGGAATAGCAATCAGCCCCAGCATTTT	CASSPGRNSNQPQHF
-	TRBV19	-	TRBJ1-4	TGTGCCAGTAGTTCTGTGGGCAGGGGAAGCGAAAAACTGTTTTTT	CASSSVGRGSEKLFF
-	TRBV27	-	TRBJ1-5	TGTGCCAGCAGTTTATTGGGACCCAAGAATCAGCCCCAGCATTTT	CASSLLGPKNQPQHF
-	TRBV7-2	once	TRBJ1-4	TGTGCCAGCAGCTTAGAGGGGAGTGATGAAAAACTGTTTTTT	CASSLEGSDEKLFF
-	TRBV6-5	-	TRBJ1-4	TGTGCCAGCAGTTACGGGGCGGGAGGGGGTGAAAAACTGTTTTTT	CASSYGAGGGEKLFF
TRBD2	TRBV9	-	TRBJ2-7	TGTGCCAGCAGCGTAGCGGCGGGGGGGTTGTACGAGCAGTACTTC	CASSVAAGGLYEQYF
TRBD2	TRBV5-4	-	TRBJ2-1	TGTGCCAGCAGCCGCAGTGGGCTAGCGGGGGTCAATGAGCAGTTCTTC	CASSRSGLAGVNEQFF
-	TRBV30	few	TRBJ2-3	TGTGCCTGGAGTGCGTCGGGACGCCGGGATACGCAGTATTTT	CAWSASGRRDTQYF
TRBD2	TRBV27	-	TRBJ2-2	TGTGCCAGCAGAACCCGGGGGGCCGGGGAGCTGTTTTTT	CASRTRGAGELFF
-	TRBV6-5	-	TRBJ1-2	TGTGCCAGCAGTTACTCGAACGGCCCCATGAGCGGCTACACCTTC	CASSYSNGPMSGYTF
-	TRBV7-9	-	TRBJ2-7	TGTGCCAGCAGCTCTCAGGGTGTTGCCTACGAGCAGTACTTC	CASSSQGVAYEQYF
-	TRBV28	-	TRBJ1-3	TGTGCCAGCAGTTTACCCGGGGAGGGCTCTGGAAACACCATATATTTT	CASSLPGEGSGNTIYF
TRBD2	TRBV5-1	once	TRBJ2-3	TGCGCCAGCAGCTTGGAAAGGACTAGCGGGAGAATAGGCACAGATACGCAGTATTTT	CASSLERTSGRIGTDTQYF
-	TRBV4-1	-	TRBJ2-3	TGCGCCAGCAGCCAGGAAAGGGATCCAGATACGCAGTATTTT	CASSQERDPDTQYF